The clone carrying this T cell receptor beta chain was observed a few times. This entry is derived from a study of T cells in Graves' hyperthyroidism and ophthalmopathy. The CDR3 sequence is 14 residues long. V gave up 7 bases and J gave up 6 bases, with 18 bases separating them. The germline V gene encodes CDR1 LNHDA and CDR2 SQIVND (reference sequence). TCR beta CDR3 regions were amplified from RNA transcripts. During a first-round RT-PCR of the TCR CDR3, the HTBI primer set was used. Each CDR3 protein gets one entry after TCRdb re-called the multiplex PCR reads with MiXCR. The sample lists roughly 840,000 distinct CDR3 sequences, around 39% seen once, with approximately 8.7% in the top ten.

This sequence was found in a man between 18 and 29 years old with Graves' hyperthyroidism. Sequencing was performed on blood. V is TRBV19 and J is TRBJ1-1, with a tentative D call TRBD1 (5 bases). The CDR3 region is CASTAGWGVAEAFF. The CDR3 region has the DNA TGTGCCAGTACCGCAGGGTGGGGGGTCGCTGAAGCTTTCTTT.